This entry lists 30 T cell receptor beta chains sequenced from one sample in a study of T cells after yellow fever vaccination. MiXCR, applied by TCRdb to the 5' RACE reads, yields one record per CDR3 protein. The table shows approximately 330,000 distinct CDR3 sequences, with around 12% occurring only once. The input for sequencing was CD4+ T cells sorted from PBMCs, taken 15 days after the yellow fever booster vaccination. These receptors were obtained from a man aged 18 to 30 who received the YFV17D yellow fever vaccine.

The chain uses TRBV18 and TRBJ1-1; D is unresolved. The CDR3 runs to 16 residues. Germline assignment: CDR1 KGHSH and CDR2 LQKENI. V was clipped by 3 bases and J by 8 bases, with 22 bases between them. This chain's CDR3 is CASSPRQDGMNKEAFF. The CDR3 coding sequence is TGTGCCAGCTCACCGCGTCAGGACGGGATGAACAAGGAAGCTTTCTTT. Based on the CDR3 plus reference TRBV18 and TRBJ1-1, the full variable domain is NAGVMQNPRHLVRRRGQEARLRCSPMKGHSHVYWYRQLPEEGLKFMVYLQKENIIDESGMPKERFSAEFPKEGPSILRIQQVVRGDSAAYFCASSPRQDGMNKEAFFGQGTRLTVV.

The rearrangement uses TRBV6-2 or TRBV6-3 and TRBJ2-1, with TRBD2 identical over 7 bases. The CDR3 length is 13 residues. CDR1 is MNHEY, CDR2 SVGEGT, per germline. The V and J ends lost 4 bases and 9 bases, in that order; junction bases with no gene match: 6. The CDR3 DNA is TGTGCCAGCAGTTCAGACTCGGGGGGTGAGCAGTTCTTC. Protein sequence: CASSSDSGGEQFF.

There are a few counts of this clonotype. This chain uses TRBV10-3 with TRBJ2-1, with D perhaps TRBD2 (5 bases). V was pared by 6 bases and J by 7 bases, with 7 bases between. Looked up from germline, CDR1 is ENHRY and CDR2 is SYGVKD. This CDR3 region has 11 residues. CDR3 nucleotide sequence: TGTGCCATCAGAACTAGGAATGAGCAGTTCTTC. Translated, it gives CAIRTRNEQFF.

This sequence joins TRBV20-1 and TRBJ2-5; 11 bases are shared with TRBD1. The CDR3 totals 13 residues. Germline V CDR1 and CDR2: DFQATT, SNEGSKA (reference sequence). The V segment lost 6 bases and the J segment 4 bases; nucleotides outside the gene matches: 4. CDR3 sequence: CSAPDRGRETQYF. The CDR3 DNA reads TGCAGTGCCCCGGACAGGGGGCGAGAGACCCAGTACTTC.

There are a few counts of this clonotype. The rearrangement joins TRBV5-5 to TRBJ1-5; 7 bases fit TRBD1. The V gene's germline CDR1 is SGHKS and CDR2 YYEKEE (reference sequence). J gave up 7 bases and V 4 bases, and 8 bases lay outside the gene matches. This CDR3 has 14 residues. CDR3 protein: CASSTGTDLQPQHF. CDR3 nucleotide sequence: TGTGCCAGCAGCACTGGGACAGACCTCCAGCCCCAGCATTTT.

This clonotype was counted only a few times. The V and J genes are TRBV7-2 and TRBJ2-1; 7 positions agree with TRBD1. CDR1 and CDR2 from the germline V gene are SGHTA and FQGNSA. This CDR3 is 13 amino acids long. The V segment lost 11 bases and the J segment 5 bases; nucleotides outside the gene matches: 9. CDR3 in DNA: TGTGCCTCCGGAGGACAGGTAAACAATGAGCAGTTCTTC. Protein sequence: CASGGQVNNEQFF.

The chain carries TRBV20-1 and TRBJ2-1; D not resolved. The CDR3 extends over 12 amino acids. Trimming took 3 bases from V and 9 from J, leaving 12 bases between them. Per the germline V gene, CDR1 is DFQATT and CDR2 is SNEGSKA (reference sequence). The CDR3 region has the DNA TGCAGTGCTAGCCTATACTTAGGTGAGCAGTTCTTC. Its translation: CSASLYLGEQFF.

The V call is TRBV9, the J call TRBJ2-7; TRBD1 matches at 7 bases. The CDR3 is made up of 14 amino acids. V lost 2 bases, J lost 0 bases, and 2 bases stayed unmatched. Per germline, CDR1 SGDLS and CDR2 YYNGEE. The CDR3 loop is CASSVTGVSYEQYF. DNA for the CDR3: TGTGCCAGCAGCGTCACAGGGGTCTCCTACGAGCAGTACTTC.

The V call is TRBV30, the J call TRBJ2-7; a weak D match, TRBD2 (7 bases). This CDR3 has 13 residues. Germline CDR1 is GTSNPN and CDR2 is SVGIG (reference sequence). V lost 4 bases and J 5 bases, leaving 15 bases between the germline ends. Here the CDR3 DNA reads TGTGCCTGGACCAAGGGGGGGAGCAACGAGCAGTACTTC. Encoded protein: CAWTKGGSNEQYF.

This chain uses TRBV7-2 with TRBJ2-3; D tentatively fits TRBD1 or TRBD2 (5 bases each). This CDR3 is 16 amino acids long. The germline CDR1 and CDR2 sequences are SGHTA and FQGNSA. V shed 5 bases and J shed 4 bases, with 19 bases lying between them. DNA for the CDR3: TGTGCCAGCAGCCCAAACTGGGACCCGAGGGCAGATACGCAGTATTTT. It codes for CASSPNWDPRADTQYF. Based on the CDR3 plus reference TRBV7-2 and TRBJ2-3, the full variable domain is GAGVSQSPSNKVTEKGKDVELRCDPISGHTALYWYRQSLGQGLEFLIYFQGNSAPDKSGLPSDRFSAERTGGSVSTLTIQRTQQEDSAVYLCASSPNWDPRADTQYFGPGTRLTVL.

This clonotype came up a few times. V and J are TRBV12-3 or TRBV12-4 and TRBJ2-1; 8 bases line up with TRBD2. CDR3 length equals 15 residues. The junction had 10 bases not matched to a gene; V was cut back by 6 bases and J by 6 bases. The CDR3 nucleotides read TGTGCCAGCAGGCTCGGGGGGGCCCAGGGCAATGAGCAGTTCTTC. The encoded protein is CASRLGGAQGNEQFF.

The table lists this clonotype with many counts. The chain couples TRBV7-2 to TRBJ2-5; 12 positions agree with TRBD2. The junction had 6 bases not matched to a gene; V was cut back by 4 bases and J by 3 bases. Germline CDR1 SGHTA, CDR2 FQGNSA. The CDR3 is 16 amino acids. The CDR3 nucleotides are TGTGCCAGCAGCTGGCGACTAGCGGGGGCTAAAGAGACCCAGTACTTC. Translated, it gives CASSWRLAGAKETQYF.

This clonotype occurred a few times. The V gene is TRBV10-3, the J gene TRBJ1-1; D is uncertain. This CDR3 has 13 amino acids. Per the germline V gene, CDR1 is ENHRY and CDR2 is SYGVKD. V lost 3 bases and J 5 bases, leaving 10 bases between the germline ends. The CDR3: CAISEGQGTEAFF. The CDR3 DNA sequence: TGTGCCATCAGTGAAGGGCAAGGAACTGAAGCTTTCTTT.

V and J are TRBV4-2 and TRBJ2-5, with D perhaps matching TRBD2 (6 bases). V lost 0 bases to trimming and J lost 7 bases, with 15 bases between them. Germline lookup yields CDR1 LGHNA and CDR2 YNFKEQ. The CDR3 spans 15 residues. Here the CDR3 DNA reads TGTGCCAGCAGCCAAGAGACTAGGCGGGGAGTGACCCAGTACTTC. This gives the protein CASSQETRRGVTQYF.

V is TRBV30 and J is TRBJ1-1; TRBD1 aligns across 8 bases. The CDR3 is made up of 13 amino acids. Germline assignment: CDR1 GTSNPN and CDR2 SVGIG (reference sequence). With 4 bases clipped from V and 6 bases from J, the junction kept 7 bases outside the gene matches. The CDR3 sequence is CAWTRTGQPEAFF. The DNA for the CDR3 is TGTGCCTGGACCCGGACAGGGCAGCCTGAAGCTTTCTTT.

This clonotype appeared a few times. The V gene is TRBV25-1, the J gene TRBJ2-1, with 8 bases lining up with TRBD1. V was pared by 1 base and J by 7 bases, with 6 bases of the junction left unmatched. CDR1 MGHDK and CDR2 SYGVNS come from the germline V gene. This CDR3 is 15 amino acids long. The CDR3 DNA is TGTGCCAGCAGTGAATCCAGGGGGCCGGGGAATGAGCAGTTCTTC. This gives the protein CASSESRGPGNEQFF.

This clonotype appeared a few times. This chain uses TRBV20-1 with TRBJ2-5; the match to TRBD2 covers 9 bases. This CDR3 comprises 15 residues. CDR1 and CDR2 (germline): DFQATT, SNEGSKA (reference sequence). V lost 3 bases, J lost 5 bases, and 10 bases stayed unmatched. CDR3 loop: CSASPTAGGLETQYF. The CDR3 region has the DNA TGCAGTGCTAGCCCCACTGCGGGGGGGCTTGAGACCCAGTACTTC.

This clonotype was counted a few times. The chain is built from TRBV25-1 and TRBJ2-7; 9 bases are a match to TRBD1. CDR1 and CDR2 from the germline V gene are MGHDK and SYGVNS. The CDR3 sequence is 14 residues long. The junction had 4 bases not matched to a gene; V was cut back by 3 bases and J by 4 bases. DNA for the CDR3: TGTGCCAGCAGTGAGGGACAGGGTTTTTACGAGCAGTACTTC. It codes for CASSEGQGFYEQYF.

This clonotype was counted only a few times. The limits of the CDR3 on the DNA are not certain, so only TCRdb's listed CDR3 is given. The chain joins TRBV20-1 to TRBJ1-1; TRBD1, the table's D call, was not compared with the DNA. CDR1 and CDR2 from the germline V gene are DFQATT and SNEGSKA (reference sequence). Including both end residues, the CDR3 is 13 amino acids long. The CDR3 loop reads CSARDRVGQGTFF.

The chain carries TRBV20-1 and TRBJ2-7; D gene unclear. The CDR3 loop spans 14 amino acids. The germline V gene encodes CDR1 DFQATT and CDR2 SNEGSKA (reference sequence). The V gene lost 6 bases and the J gene lost 4 bases, with 19 bases spanning the gap. CDR3 amino acids: CSAPHPGSVYEQYF. DNA for the CDR3: TGCAGTGCGCCCCACCCCGGGTCTGTATACGAGCAGTACTTC.

Sample share makes this clonotype medium-sized. The genes are TRBV20-1 and TRBJ1-5, with a possible D match to TRBD1 (5 bases). Trimming stripped 3 bases from V and 2 bases from J, with 8 bases between. Germline V lookup: CDR1 DFQATT, CDR2 SNEGSKA (reference sequence). The CDR3 is 13 amino acids. The CDR3 DNA follows: TGCAGTGCTAGGGGGCACGGCAATCAGCCCCAGCATTTT. It yields the protein CSARGHGNQPQHF.

The CDR3 DNA follows: TGTGCCAGCAGCCACTGGCGGGGGATCACAGATACGCAGTATTTT. This codes for CASSHWRGITDTQYF. The chain carries TRBV3-1 and TRBJ2-3; 7 nucleotides match TRBD2. There are 15 residues in the CDR3. From germline, CDR1 is LGHDT and CDR2 YNNKEL (reference sequence). Unmatched junction bases numbered 5, after V lost 3 bases and J lost 2 bases.

The rearrangement joins TRBV14 to TRBJ1-1; D not resolved. V lost 1 base, J lost 3 bases, and 6 bases lay in between. The CDR3 has 13 residues. Per germline, CDR1 SGHDN and CDR2 FVKESK. CDR3 region: CASSQVWDTEAFF. In nucleotides, the CDR3 is TGTGCCAGCAGCCAAGTCTGGGACACTGAAGCTTTCTTT.

Only a few counts were recorded for this clonotype. The V call is TRBV3-1, the J call TRBJ1-1, with TRBD1 as a possible D gene (6 bases). The V gene's germline CDR1 is LGHDT and CDR2 YNNKEL (reference sequence). Trimming cost V 4 bases and J 4 bases, with 13 bases left between them. The CDR3 is made up of 14 amino acids. The CDR3 DNA is TGTGCCAGCAGCCCCGACAGGTCGGGCACTGAAGCTTTCTTT. Protein sequence: CASSPDRSGTEAFF.

J is TRBJ2-7 and V is TRBV5-1; D is undetermined. Germline V gene data show CDR1 as SGHRS and CDR2 as YFSETQ. V was shortened by 8 bases and J by 3 bases, with 15 bases between the two germline ends. The CDR3 is 13 amino acids. The chain's CDR3 is CASSAGVYYEQYF. CDR3 nucleotides: TGCGCCAGTTCAGCAGGTGTTTACTACGAGCAGTACTTC.

This clonotype was observed a handful of times. The CDR3 is CASSLNQGAGGYTF. The CDR3 nucleotides are TGTGCCAGCAGCTTAAATCAGGGGGCAGGTGGCTACACCTTC. The chain carries TRBV11-2 and TRBJ1-2; 8 bases line up with TRBD1. The CDR3 spans 14 residues. The trim removed 2 bases at V and 7 bases at J, leaving 6 bases unmatched. Per the germline V gene, CDR1 is SGHAT and CDR2 is FQNNGV.

A few counts support this clonotype. The CDR3 nucleotides are TGCGCCAGCAGCTTGGGGGCGACGACGAGCAATGAAAAACTGTTTTTT. Its translation is CASSLGATTSNEKLFF. This rearrangement joins TRBV5-1 to TRBJ1-4, with D unresolved. The germline gives CDR1 SGHRS, CDR2 YFSETQ. The CDR3 runs to 16 residues. V dropped 0 bases and J dropped 5 bases, with 14 bases sitting between them.

This clonotype was found a few times. The V call is TRBV6-8, the J call TRBJ2-3; D remains unclear. The V end was cut by 7 bases, the J end by 1 base, with 6 bases between. The CDR3 length is 12 residues. CDR1 is MNHGY, CDR2 SAAAGT, per germline. The chain's CDR3 is CASIRGTDTQYF. CDR3 nucleotides: TGTGCCAGCATAAGGGGCACAGATACGCAGTATTTT.

The V and J genes are TRBV5-1 and TRBJ1-1, with TRBD1 as a possible D gene (6 bases). CDR3 size: 16 residues. The germline V and J ends were trimmed by 4 bases and 0 bases, with 16 bases remaining between them. Germline CDR1 and CDR2: SGHRS and YFSETQ. The CDR3 region has the DNA TGCGCCAGCAGCCTAGAGCCGGACAGCCTGAACACTGAAGCTTTCTTT. This codes for CASSLEPDSLNTEAFF. The complete variable domain, with remaining parts taken from reference TRBV5-1 and TRBJ1-1, reads KAGVTQTPRYLIKTRGQQVTLSCSPISGHRSVSWYQQTPGQGLQFLFEYFSETQRNKGNFPGRFSGRQFSNSRSEMNVSTLELGDSALYLCASSLEPDSLNTEAFFGQGTRLTVV.

This clonotype was seen a few times. The chain couples TRBV21-1 to TRBJ1-2. TRBV21-1 is a known pseudogene. The CDR3 extends over 14 amino acids. DNA for the CDR3: TGTGCCAGCAGCAAAGCGCGAGGGTGCTATGGCTACACCTTC. This gives the protein CASSKARGCYGYTF.